What follows are 3 T cell receptor beta chains derived from one specimen sequenced in a study of cytomegalovirus exposure and HLA in healthy donors. PCR was performed using 60 Vbeta and 13 Jbeta primers. Clones were sequenced by immunoSEQ multiplex PCR, and TCRdb holds only the in-frame ones, with some missing. The sample has roughly 250,000 clones, approximately 84% seen once; the top ten hold roughly 2%. The sequenced sample consisted of PBMCs. Every receptor here comes from a woman in her thirties or forties in good health and CMV-seropositive.

J is TRBJ2-1 and V is TRBV5-6; tentative D call: TRBD2 (6 bases). Germline CDR1 SGHDT, CDR2 YYEEEE. The CDR3 runs 15 residues. Trimming left V 3 bases short and J 2 bases short, with 12 bases between. CDR3 region: CASSSGGGTYNEQFF. CDR3 bases: TGTGCCAGCAGCTCCGGTGGCGGGACCTACAATGAGCAGTTCTTC. The full variable domain, in which reference TRBV5-6 and TRBJ2-1 provide the parts outside the CDR3, is DAGVTQSPTHLIKTRGQQVTLRCSPKSGHDTVSWYQQALGQGPQFIFQYYEEEERQRGNFPDRFSGHQFPNYSSELNVNALLLGDSALYLCASSSGGGTYNEQFFGPGTRLTVL.

This rearrangement joins TRBV11-2 to TRBJ2-1; unclear D gene. Germline V gives CDR1 SGHAT, CDR2 FQNNGV. The V end was cut by 1 base, the J end by 0 bases, with 4 bases between. The CDR3 extends over 14 amino acids. The CDR3, as DNA: TGTGCCAGCAGCTTAGTTAGCTCCTACAATGAGCAGTTCTTC. Translated, it gives CASSLVSSYNEQFF.

CDR3 loop: CASSSGQSYGYTF. For the CDR3, the DNA is TGTGCCAGCAGCTCGGGACAGAGCTATGGCTACACCTTC. The chain uses TRBV13 and TRBJ1-2, with 7 nucleotides matching TRBD1. CDR1 is PRHDT and CDR2 is FYEKMQ in the germline V gene (reference sequence). V lost 4 bases and J lost 4; bases outside the gene matches: 3. This CDR3 is built from 13 residues.